This T cell receptor (beta chain) was captured in a study of T cell responses to AZD1222 COVID-19 vaccine. Background on the study: Second-dose groups at about 4 or about 12 weeks were pooled.

Assay used: immunoSEQ multiplex PCR; TCRdb lists only in-frame clones, some missing. The sample has 67,000 or so clones; about 83% are singletons. Study observations and caveats: It was only after the peak T cell response that any repertoires were sampled. Reportedly, close to half of spike-specific TCRs are directed against unmutated variant regions. Spike regions recognized by vaccine-associated CD4 TCRs spanned the protein, led by 160-218 and 743-854.

On this clone itself: Its cognate antigen is unknown.

J gave up 4 bases and V 5 bases, and 13 bases lay outside the gene matches. Germline V CDR1 and CDR2: SGHAT, FQNNGV. This CDR3 is 17 amino acids long. V gene TRBV11-2 combines with J gene TRBJ1-3; 8 nucleotides agree with TRBD1. This specimen was peripheral blood, taken on day 0 of AZD1222 vaccination. The TCR originated in an adult in good health. The CDR3 DNA follows: TGTGCCAGCAGCCCCTTTCGACAGGGGTTTTCGGGAAACACCATATATTTT. Encoded protein: CASSPFRQGFSGNTIYF.